The 6 T cell receptor beta chains presented below share a single source sample, sequenced in a study of cytomegalovirus exposure and HLA in healthy donors. PCR involved 60 Vbeta and 13 Jbeta primers. Sequencing was performed with immunoSEQ multiplex PCR; in TCRdb, only in-frame clones are kept and a portion is missing. The top ten clones hold about 3.4% of a sample with some 140,000 clones, 79% of them seen once. Sample: PBMCs. Receptors originate from a female donor in good health and CMV-seronegative.

The chain combines TRBV9 with TRBJ2-6; TRBD2 matches 7 bases. CDR1 SGDLS and CDR2 YYNGEE come from the germline V gene. This CDR3 contains 16 residues. The V and J ends lost 3 bases and 0 bases, in that order; junction bases with no gene match: 3. CDR3 protein: CASSASGGSGANVLTF. DNA for the CDR3: TGTGCCAGCAGCGCATCGGGAGGCTCTGGGGCCAACGTCCTGACTTTC.

The chain employs TRBV11-3 and TRBJ1-4; D is perhaps TRBD1 (5 bases). CDR3 length equals 14 residues. CDR1 SGHNT and CDR2 YENEEA come from the germline V gene. V lost 4 bases, J lost 2 bases, and 8 bases lay in between. CDR3 DNA: TGTGCCAGCAGCTGGCGGGGCACTAATGAAAAACTGTTTTTT. Encoded protein: CASSWRGTNEKLFF.

This clone was observed a few times. The rearrangement links TRBV30 to TRBJ1-5; 10 nucleotides match TRBD1. Unmatched junction bases numbered 2, after V lost 2 bases and J lost 7 bases. This CDR3 has 13 residues. Germline CDR1 and CDR2: GTSNPN and SVGIG (reference sequence). CDR3 region: CAWSMDRGQPQHF. CDR3 bases: TGTGCCTGGAGTATGGACAGGGGGCAGCCCCAGCATTTT.

This chain links TRBV7-2 with TRBJ1-1; tentatively, D is TRBD1 (5 bases). The CDR3 is made up of 13 amino acids. The germline CDR1 and CDR2 sequences are SGHTA and FQGNSA. The V end lost 5 bases, the J end lost 1 base, and 8 bases lay between the germline ends. CDR3 sequence reads: CASSQGENTEAFF. The CDR3 DNA sequence: TGTGCCAGCAGCCAAGGGGAGAACACTGAAGCTTTCTTT.

This clone came up once. The chain carries TRBV7-8 and TRBJ2-5, with 13 bases that match TRBD2. Unmatched junction bases numbered 4, after V lost 1 base and J lost 5 bases. CDR1 and CDR2 from the germline V gene are SGHVS and FQNEAQ. The CDR3 spans 16 residues. The CDR3 DNA sequence: TGTGCCAGCAGCTTAGTCACTAGCGGGGGGGCGGAGACCCAGTACTTC. It translates to CASSLVTSGGAETQYF.

The V call is TRBV27, the J call TRBJ2-1; TRBD1 matches at 10 bases. There are 17 residues in the CDR3. J was trimmed by 14 bases and V by 4 bases; bases with no gene match: 20. CDR1 and CDR2 (germline): MNHEY, SMNVEV (reference sequence). The CDR3 DNA is TGTGCCAGCAGTTCACCTTCATACGGACAGGGGGTGGTGTCGGAGTTCTTC. It is translated as CASSSPSYGQGVVSEFF.